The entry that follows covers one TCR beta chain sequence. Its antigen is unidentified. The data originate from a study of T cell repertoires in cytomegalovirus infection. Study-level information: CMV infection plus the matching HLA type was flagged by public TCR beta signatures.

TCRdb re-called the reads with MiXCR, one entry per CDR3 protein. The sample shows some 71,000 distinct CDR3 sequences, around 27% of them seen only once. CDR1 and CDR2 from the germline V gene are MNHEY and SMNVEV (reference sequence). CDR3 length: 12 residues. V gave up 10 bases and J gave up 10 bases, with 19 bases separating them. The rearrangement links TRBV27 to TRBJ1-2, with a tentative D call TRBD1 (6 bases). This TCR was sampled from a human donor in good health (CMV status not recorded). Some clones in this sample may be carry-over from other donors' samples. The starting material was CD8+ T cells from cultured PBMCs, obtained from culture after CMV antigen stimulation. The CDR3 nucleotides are TGTGCCACCTTGGGGCAGGGGAACGTCTACACCTTC. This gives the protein CATLGQGNVYTF.